The clone carrying this T cell receptor (beta chain) was observed many times. Trimming took 6 bases from V and 1 from J, leaving 13 bases between them. This CDR3 is 14 amino acids long. Per germline, CDR1 SNHLY and CDR2 FYNNEI. Hyperthyroidism qualified as stable when ophthalmopathy did not develop within 18 months of follow-up. Each hyperthyroidism patient was newly diagnosed, with under 2 months' duration, and aged 18 to 65. Exclusion applied to patients with other autoimmune diseases, uncontrolled infections, pregnancy or lactation. PBMCs stemmed from around 10 ml of fresh peripheral blood. This sample was included in a study of Graves' ophthalmopathy and Graves' hyperthyroidism. Amplified material comprised TCR beta CDR3 regions derived from RNA transcripts. Second-round multiplex PCR came after first-round RT-PCR with HTBI primers. TCRdb redid the calling of the multiplex PCR reads with MiXCR, one entry per CDR3 protein. The sample contains approximately 410,000 distinct CDR3 sequences, 15% of which appear only once.

This TCR derives from a woman younger than 35 with stable Graves' hyperthyroidism. The chain uses TRBV2 and TRBJ2-7, with D possibly being TRBD1 (6 bases). Sequencing was done on a sample of peripheral blood. The CDR3 here is CASRWETGSYEQYF. The CDR3 nucleotides are TGTGCCAGCAGATGGGAGACAGGTTCCTACGAGCAGTACTTC.